The clone carrying this T cell receptor (beta chain) is a singleton in its sample. Sequenced by immunoSEQ multiplex PCR; TCRdb stores in-frame clones only, minus some. The table has 20,000 to 30,000 clones, 90% to 95% seen once. These data originate in a study of blood T cell repertoires in COVID-19. Looking at the study overall: Collection of acute and convalescent COVID-19 samples took place in the United States, Italy and Spain.

CDR1 LNHDA and CDR2 SQIVND come from the germline V gene (reference sequence). Trimming at V came to 3 bases and at J to 3 bases, leaving 1 base not matched to a gene. The CDR3 runs to 16 residues. The sample taken for sequencing was peripheral blood. This TCR was recovered from a woman aged 45-60 years with active COVID-19. This chain uses TRBV19 with TRBJ2-2; 13 nucleotides agree with TRBD2. The CDR3 DNA reads as TGTGCCAGTAGTATGGGACTAGCGGGGTACACCGGGGAGCTGTTTTTT. Protein sequence: CASSMGLAGYTGELFF.